The rows below give T cell receptor beta chains drawn from one sample of a study of T cells expressing NK-cell markers. TCRdb reprocessed the 5' RACE reads and reports one entry per CDR3 protein, with no DNA. The data include about 120,000 distinct CDR3 sequences; the top ten clones carry roughly 20%. Sequenced sample: blood T cells: a sorted CD56 or NKG2C T cell subset, CD4+ or CD8+ T cells, or bulk PBMC T cells (not recorded which). These receptors were collected from a woman aged 18-70 years in good health. The CDR3 runs from the conserved cysteine through the conserved F or W.

length	V	J	CDR3
14	TRBV27	TRBJ2-7	CASSLTGGFYEQYF
15	TRBV4-1	TRBJ1-1	CASSQEPRGNTEAFF
14	TRBV14	TRBJ2-7	CASSGSRYFYEQYF
15	TRBV11-2	TRBJ1-2	CASSPPLISNYGYTF
11	TRBV2	TRBJ1-5	CASSDGGAQHF
17	TRBV7-8	TRBJ2-1	CASSLARLAWSYNEQFF
13	TRBV27	TRBJ2-1	CASSGRGPNEQFF
12	TRBV11-2	TRBJ1-1	CASSRWQGVAFF
17	TRBV29-1	TRBJ2-7	CSVEDWASGSGTYEQYF
16	TRBV27	TRBJ1-1	CASSFQPPGGETEAFF
14	TRBV12-3/TRBV12-4	TRBJ2-7	CASSLGTRTYEQYF
13	TRBV5-5	TRBJ2-1	CASSSWGSDEQFF
14	TRBV24-1	TRBJ2-1	CATSVAGFNNEQFF
15	TRBV20-1	TRBJ1-1	CSVPNTGKWHTEAFF
14	TRBV12-3/TRBV12-4	TRBJ1-5	CASSTTARGQPQHF
15	TRBV15	TRBJ2-1	CATSRDRLAYNEQFF
14	TRBV28	TRBJ2-5	CASSSSGESKTQYF
15	TRBV30	TRBJ2-1	CAWSGFEDAYNEQFF
14	TRBV4-3	TRBJ2-7	CASSQTGQGYEQYF
18	TRBV10-3	TRBJ2-5	CAAEPPPGGRVFEETQYF
16	TRBV28	TRBJ2-5	CASTPIWDPNQETQYF
11	TRBV29-1	TRBJ1-2	CSDGTGLGYTF
15	TRBV5-1	TRBJ1-2	CASSLGTGTFDGYTF
16	TRBV4-3	TRBJ1-1	CASSPGTVILGTEAFF